These 20 T cell receptor beta chains share one sample of origin, sequenced in a study of siplizumab effects on memory and regulatory T cells. Sequencing was performed with immunoSEQ multiplex PCR; in TCRdb, only in-frame clones are kept and a portion is missing. This sample has fewer than 20,000 clones, with 46% found just once. Researchers cocultured the mixed lymphocyte reaction cells at 37°C for under 7 days. Their cognate antigens are unknown. Input material: CFSE-low (dividing) CD4+ T cells sorted from an allogeneic mixed lymphocyte reaction. The receptors originated from a human donor in good health; the cells came from an allogeneic mixed lymphocyte reaction.

This chain uses TRBV9 with TRBJ2-3; no reliable D call. With 1 base removed from V and 2 bases from J, the gap between germline ends came to 5 bases. CDR1 and CDR2 from the germline V gene are SGDLS and YYNGEE. The CDR3 length is 13 residues. CDR3 loop: CASSVTATDTQYF. The CDR3, as DNA: TGTGCCAGCAGCGTAACAGCCACAGATACGCAGTATTTT. The entire variable domain, with the rest obtained from reference TRBV9 and TRBJ2-3, is as follows: DSGVTQTPKHLITATGQRVTLRCSPRSGDLSVYWYQQSLDQGLQFLIQYYNGEERAKGNILERFSAQQFPDLHSELNLSSLELGDSALYFCASSVTATDTQYFGPGTRLTVL.

By sample fraction, this clone is medium-sized (0.01 to 0.1%). Additional DNA sequences in this sample encode the identical CDR3. V usage is TRBV6-5 and J usage is TRBJ1-1, with D perhaps matching TRBD1 (5 bases). With 2 bases removed from V and 1 base from J, the gap between germline ends came to 14 bases. This CDR3 spans 16 amino acids. From germline, CDR1 is MNHEY and CDR2 SVGAGI. CDR3 DNA sequence: TGTGCCAGCAGTTACGGTGGGGGTCCCACGAACACTGAAGCTTTCTTT. Protein: CASSYGGGPTNTEAFF.

This clone has only a few counts. The J gene is TRBJ2-7, the V gene TRBV28, with 7 bases that match TRBD1. CDR1 and CDR2 (germline): MDHEN, SYDVKM. V shed 7 bases, J shed 6 bases, and the junction held 12 bases outside the gene matches. This CDR3 contains 14 residues. The CDR3 here is CASITGARTGEQYF. The CDR3 DNA reads TGTGCCAGCATCACAGGGGCGAGGACGGGCGAGCAGTACTTC.

By sample fraction, this clone is medium-sized. V is TRBV5-4 and J is TRBJ2-3; no clear D. The CDR3 is 16 residues long. Germline V CDR1 and CDR2: SGHNT, YYREEE (reference sequence). V lost 0 bases and J 2 bases, leaving 13 bases between the germline ends. CDR3 protein: CASSLVTNPDTDTQYF. CDR3 coding DNA: TGTGCCAGCAGCTTGGTAACAAATCCTGACACAGATACGCAGTATTTT.

V usage is TRBV5-1 and J usage is TRBJ2-5; 7 bases align to TRBD1. The CDR3 is 16 residues long. The germline V gene has CDR1 SGHRS and CDR2 YFSETQ. The junction had 6 bases not matched to a gene; V was cut back by 1 base and J by 0 bases. The CDR3 loop reads CASSLQVTGYQETQYF. DNA of the CDR3: TGCGCCAGCAGCTTGCAAGTGACAGGGTACCAAGAGACCCAGTACTTC. Full variable domain (missing parts from reference TRBV5-1 and TRBJ2-5): KAGVTQTPRYLIKTRGQQVTLSCSPISGHRSVSWYQQTPGQGLQFLFEYFSETQRNKGNFPGRFSGRQFSNSRSEMNVSTLELGDSALYLCASSLQVTGYQETQYFGPGTRLLVL.

The chain combines TRBV9 with TRBJ2-7; 9 bases are a match to TRBD2. CDR3 length: 15 amino acids. The V segment lost 4 bases and the J segment 1 base; nucleotides outside the gene matches: 6. CDR1 is SGDLS, CDR2 YYNGEE, per germline. CDR3 coding DNA: TGTGCCAGCAGCACCCGGGGACTAGCTTCCTACGAGCAGTACTTC. This translates into CASSTRGLASYEQYF.

This clone was counted only a few times. This sample also contains other DNA sequences that code for the same CDR3. The CDR3 coding sequence is TGTGCCAGCAGCTTGGCCGTGAGCTCCTATAATTCACCCCTCCACTTT. It specifies CASSLAVSSYNSPLHF. The genes are TRBV5-5 and TRBJ1-6; the D is unclear. This CDR3 contains 16 residues. Trimming left V 0 bases short and J 0 bases short, with 7 bases between. Germline V gene sequence: CDR1 SGHKS, CDR2 YYEKEE (reference sequence). The entire variable domain, with the rest obtained from reference TRBV5-5 and TRBJ1-6, is as follows: DAGVTQSPTHLIKTRGQQVTLRCSPISGHKSVSWYQQVLGQGPQFIFQYYEKEERGRGNFPDRFSARQFPNYSSELNVNALLLGDSALYLCASSLAVSSYNSPLHFGNGTRLTVT.

The chain uses TRBV2 and TRBJ2-5; D is perhaps TRBD1 (6 bases). The CDR3 has 15 residues. The V gene's germline CDR1 is SNHLY and CDR2 FYNNEI. Trimming pared 2 bases from V and 2 bases from J, leaving 12 bases between. The CDR3 DNA reads TGTGCCAGCAGTGAAAAGGGCAGGGGTCAAGAGACCCAGTACTTC. This translates into CASSEKGRGQETQYF.

In this sample, this clone turned up a few times. The genes are TRBV7-3 and TRBJ2-2; tentatively, D is TRBD1 or TRBD2 (5 bases each). The germline CDR1 and CDR2 sequences are SGHTA and FQGTGA. V was shortened by 5 bases and J by 3 bases, with 10 bases between the two germline ends. The CDR3 length is 14 residues. The CDR3 nucleotides are TGTGCCAGCAGCATGACAGCGGACACCGGGGAGCTGTTTTTT. Protein sequence: CASSMTADTGELFF.

This clone appeared a few times. The chain recombines TRBV2 with TRBJ2-1, with TRBD2 matching over 12 bases. The CDR3 length is 17 residues. V shed 3 bases and J 4 bases; nucleotides not matched to a gene: 7. From germline, CDR1 is SNHLY and CDR2 FYNNEI. The CDR3 nucleotides read TGTGCCAGCAGTGAGGCGAGACTAGCGGGGGCGTACAATGAGCAGTTCTTC. Amino acid sequence: CASSEARLAGAYNEQFF.

This chain uses TRBV6-1 with TRBJ2-1, with TRBD2 matching over 9 bases. Trimming took 8 bases from V and 4 from J; bases not matched to a gene: 6. CDR1 MNHNS and CDR2 SASEGT come from the germline V gene. The CDR3 has 14 residues. The CDR3: CASRLADLYNEQFF. CDR3 coding DNA: TGTGCCAGCCGACTAGCGGATTTATACAATGAGCAGTTCTTC.

The chain has TRBV2 and TRBJ2-7, with D perhaps matching TRBD1 (6 bases). Trimming stripped 8 bases from V and 5 bases from J, with 10 bases between. CDR1 is SNHLY, CDR2 FYNNEI, per germline. This CDR3 has 11 amino acids. The CDR3 DNA is TGTGCCAGCGGGGGCGAGAACGAGCAGTACTTC. As protein: CASGGENEQYF.

This clone is termed medium-sized. The V call is TRBV6-5, the J call TRBJ2-7, with TRBD1 matching 7 bases. In germline, CDR1 is MNHEY, CDR2 SVGAGI. Losses at the gene ends were 6 bases for V and 0 bases for J; bases not matched to a gene: 5. CDR3 length: 14 amino acids. The CDR3 loop is CASRRPGGSYEQYF. The CDR3 nucleotides read TGTGCCAGCAGACGTCCAGGGGGCTCCTACGAGCAGTACTTC.

This clone came up once. The DNA for the CDR3 is TGTGCCAGTAGTCCCATAGGGGGAATCTATGAGCAGTTCTTC. This encodes CASSPIGGIYEQFF. This chain uses TRBV19 with TRBJ2-1; the D gene is possibly TRBD1 (6 bases). Per the germline V gene, CDR1 is LNHDA and CDR2 is SQIVND (reference sequence). V lost 5 bases, J lost 8 bases, and 16 bases lay in between. The CDR3 is made up of 14 amino acids. Full variable domain (rest looked up from reference TRBV19 and TRBJ2-1): DGGITQSPKYLFRKEGQNVTLSCEQNLNHDAMYWYRQDPGQGLRLIYYSQIVNDFQKGDIAEGYSVSREKKESFPLTVTSAQKNPTAFYLCASSPIGGIYEQFFGPGTRLTVL.

V usage is TRBV29-1 and J usage is TRBJ2-5, with unresolved D. V was cut by 6 bases and J by 4 bases, with 15 bases left in between. The CDR3 has 13 amino acids. Germline CDR1 SQVTM, CDR2 ANQGSEA. The CDR3, as DNA: TGCAGCGTGGCCCCTGGCGGAGCAGAGACCCAGTACTTC. Protein: CSVAPGGAETQYF.

This clone was detected once. The genes are TRBV19 and TRBJ1-4, with a weak D call TRBD1 (5 bases). Per germline, CDR1 LNHDA and CDR2 SQIVND (reference sequence). The CDR3 is 15 residues long. V dropped 5 bases and J dropped 0 bases, with 10 bases sitting between them. The CDR3 protein is CASSGRDATNEKLFF. The CDR3 DNA sequence: TGTGCCAGTAGTGGCAGGGACGCAACTAATGAAAAACTGTTTTTT.

V usage is TRBV5-6 and J usage is TRBJ1-3; D uncertain. The CDR3 consists of 16 residues. CDR1 is SGHDT and CDR2 is YYEEEE in the germline V gene. V was shortened by 0 bases and J by 2 bases, with 12 bases between the two germline ends. CDR3 sequence reads: CASSLAPTVTGNTIYF. The CDR3 region has the DNA TGTGCCAGCAGCTTGGCCCCAACAGTCACTGGAAACACCATATATTTT. The variable domain in full, with the rest retrieved from reference TRBV5-6 and TRBJ1-3, is DAGVTQSPTHLIKTRGQQVTLRCSPKSGHDTVSWYQQALGQGPQFIFQYYEEEERQRGNFPDRFSGHQFPNYSSELNVNALLLGDSALYLCASSLAPTVTGNTIYFGEGSWLTVV.

This clone is judged medium-sized. This sequence joins TRBV7-2 and TRBJ1-2; 7 positions agree with TRBD1. The CDR3 has 14 amino acids. Germline trimming cut 5 bases from V and 8 bases from J; bases unmatched to any gene: 11. CDR1 and CDR2 from the germline V gene are SGHTA and FQGNSA. CDR3 sequence: CASSLSQGLEGYTF. CDR3 in DNA: TGTGCCAGCAGCCTATCACAGGGGCTGGAAGGCTACACCTTC.

The chain has TRBV6-1 and TRBJ1-5; D uncertain. Germline V gene data show CDR1 as MNHNS and CDR2 as SASEGT. The CDR3 has 14 amino acids. V was cut by 11 bases and J by 0 bases, with 14 bases left in between. In DNA, the CDR3 is TGTGCCGGGGAGGACGAACATAGCAATCAGCCCCAGCATTTT. This codes for CAGEDEHSNQPQHF.

The chain recombines TRBV5-1 with TRBJ1-1; D not certain. V was pared by 0 bases and J by 11 bases, with 14 bases between. The CDR3 totals 13 residues. Germline V CDR1 and CDR2: SGHRS, YFSETQ. CDR3 DNA: TGCGCCAGCAGCTTGGAACAAAGCCCTAAGGCTTTCTTT. It yields the protein CASSLEQSPKAFF.